These T cell receptor beta chains were read from a single sample in a study of T-cell memory formation after mild COVID-19. TCRdb used MiXCR to reprocess the 5' RACE reads, holding one entry per CDR3 protein. The sample lists around 340,000 distinct CDR3 sequences, approximately 15% occurring once. The sequenced material came from PBMCs or a T cell subset sorted from them (not recorded which). These receptors originate from a man in his late teens or twenties who had mild COVID-19 (a few samples of this study predate the infection). Cell type and time point are not known. CDR3s include the opening cysteine and the closing phenylalanine or tryptophan. D genes are given only for firm matches. For some rows the clone size is stated as once, few or many, or as a class when expanded; others skip it.

J gene | V gene | D gene | clone size | CDR3 protein | CDR3 DNA
TRBJ1-5 | TRBV6-2/TRBV6-3 | . | once | CASSYSVGYQPQHF | TGTGCCAGCAGTTACTCGGTAGGTTATCAGCCCCAGCATTTT
TRBJ2-5 | TRBV28 | TRBD2 | . | CASSFGTSGRETQYF | TGTGCCAGCAGTTTCGGGACTAGCGGAAGGGAGACCCAGTACTTC
TRBJ1-6 | TRBV18 | . | . | CASSIDRFNSPLHF | TGTGCCAGCTCAATCGACAGGTTTAATTCACCCCTCCACTTT
TRBJ2-2 | TRBV19 | . | few | CASSIVPPGELFF | TGTGCCAGTAGTATAGTTCCCCCCGGGGAGCTGTTTTTT
TRBJ2-7 | TRBV29-1 | TRBD1 | . | CSVGTGIYEQYF | TGCAGCGTTGGGACAGGGATCTACGAGCAGTACTTC
TRBJ2-7 | TRBV5-1 | . | many | CASSYSGSAYEQYF | TGCGCCAGCAGCTACTCAGGGTCCGCCTACGAGCAGTACTTC
TRBJ2-3 | TRBV6-5 | . | few | CASSYSEYTDTQYF | TGTGCCAGCAGTTACTCGGAATACACAGATACGCAGTATTTT
TRBJ1-2 | TRBV6-5 | TRBD1 | . | CASRDRGYGYTF | TGTGCCAGCCGGGACAGGGGTTATGGCTACACCTTC
TRBJ1-2 | TRBV5-1 | . | . | CASSPGVVYYGYTF | TGCGCCAGCAGCCCAGGGGTGGTTTACTATGGCTACACCTTC
TRBJ1-2 | TRBV6-5 | TRBD1 | few | CASNSKGAGYGYTF | TGTGCCAGCAATAGTAAGGGGGCTGGCTATGGCTACACCTTC
TRBJ1-1 | TRBV12-3/TRBV12-4 | TRBD1 | few | CASIGTGNTEAFF | TGTGCCAGCATCGGGACAGGGAACACTGAAGCTTTCTTT
TRBJ1-2 | TRBV6-6 | TRBD1 | few | CASRDRFGYTF | TGTGCCAGCAGGGACAGGTTCGGCTACACCTTC
TRBJ1-2 | TRBV7-9 | . | . | CASSGWRGPEIYGYTF | TGTGCCAGCAGCGGTTGGCGGGGTCCGGAGATCTATGGCTACACCTTC
TRBJ2-1 | TRBV5-1 | . | . | CASSLGSPSSYNEQFF | TGCGCCAGCAGCTTGGGATCCCCTAGCTCCTACAATGAGCAGTTCTTC
TRBJ1-1 | TRBV4-1 | . | . | CASSQEGQNTEAFF | TGCGCCAGCAGCCAAGAGGGACAGAACACTGAAGCTTTCTTT
TRBJ2-5 | TRBV7-6 | TRBD1 | . | CASSLGPGQVRGKETQYF | TGTGCCAGCAGCTTAGGGCCGGGACAGGTTCGGGGGAAAGAGACCCAGTACTTC
TRBJ2-6 | TRBV6-2/TRBV6-3 | TRBD1 | few | CASSSDRGPLAGANVLTF | TGTGCCAGCAGTTCGGACAGGGGCCCGCTTGCTGGGGCCAACGTCCTGACTTTC
TRBJ2-3 | TRBV7-7 | TRBD2 | . | CASSLSRLAGALSTDTQYF | TGTGCTAGCAGCCTGTCCCGACTAGCGGGGGCCTTAAGCACAGATACGCAGTATTTT